The sequence of this T cell receptor beta chain was determined in a study of blood T cell repertoires in COVID-19. Turning to the study itself: Sources were T cells, B-cell-depleted T cells, or PBMCs; the material itself was cDNA or gDNA.

Profiling relied on immunoSEQ multiplex PCR, and the TCRdb table lists in-frame clones only, not all of them. This table holds 110,000 or so clones, roughly 81% found once. V shed 5 bases and J 4 bases; nucleotides not matched to a gene: 5. The CDR3 is made up of 14 amino acids. From germline, CDR1 is MNHEY and CDR2 SMNVEV (reference sequence). The sequencing input was peripheral blood. This TCR derives from a man aged 40-50 years with acute or convalescent COVID-19. This rearrangement joins TRBV27 to TRBJ1-3; the match to TRBD1 covers 7 bases. The CDR3 loop is CASSVTGAGNTIYF. The CDR3 DNA reads as TGTGCCAGCAGTGTAACAGGGGCGGGAAACACCATATATTTT.